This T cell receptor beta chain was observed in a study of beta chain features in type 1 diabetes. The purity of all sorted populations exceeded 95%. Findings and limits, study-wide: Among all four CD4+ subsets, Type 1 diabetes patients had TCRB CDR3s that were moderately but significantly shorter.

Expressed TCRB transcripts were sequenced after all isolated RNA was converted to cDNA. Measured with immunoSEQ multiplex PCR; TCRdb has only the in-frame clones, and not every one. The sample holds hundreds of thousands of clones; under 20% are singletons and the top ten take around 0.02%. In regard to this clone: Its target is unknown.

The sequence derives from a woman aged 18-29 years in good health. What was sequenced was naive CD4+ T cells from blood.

The CDR3 DNA follows: TGTGCCAGCAGTTACTCTAGTTCCCCGGGGCGCAAAGGCTACACCTTC. Its translation is CASSYSSSPGRKGYTF. The J gene is TRBJ1-2, the V gene TRBV6-5, with D possibly TRBD1 on 5 matching bases. V was pared by 0 bases and J by 8 bases, with 19 bases between. The CDR3 is 16 residues long. CDR1 and CDR2 (germline): MNHEY, SVGAGI.